This TCR beta chain stems from a study of T cell repertoires in cytomegalovirus infection. Study-wide background: CMV epitopes in the study were HLA-C-restricted (recently identified) and HLA-B-restricted (well studied).

The germline CDR1 and CDR2 sequences are ENHRY and SYGVKD. The CDR3 is made up of 15 amino acids. V was pared by 3 bases and J by 0 bases, with 10 bases between. TCRdb redid the calling of the reads with MiXCR, one entry per CDR3 protein. The data show tens of thousands of distinct CDR3 sequences, 20% to 25% seen once. The sample holds many counts of this clonotype. The antigen remains unidentified. The source is a human donor in good health (CMV status not recorded). Some clones in this sample may be carry-over from other donors' samples. The chain is built from TRBV10-3 and TRBJ2-3; D is undetermined. Sample: CD8+ T cells from cultured PBMCs, taken from culture after CMV antigen stimulation. The CDR3 loop reads CAISEYSSSTDTQYF. CDR3 in DNA: TGTGCCATCAGTGAATATTCGTCTAGCACAGATACGCAGTATTTT.